This TCR beta chain derives from a study of cytomegalovirus exposure and HLA in healthy donors. Study outcomes and limitations: Diagnosis of cytomegalovirus status made by the classifier reportedly showed high specificity and sensitivity.

Details on this clone: The antigen is unknown.

This CDR3 comprises 13 residues. Germline loops: CDR1 MNHNS, CDR2 SASEGT. Trimming shortened V by 5 bases and J by 0 bases, and 7 bases separated the two germline ends. The PCR used 60 Vbeta and 13 Jbeta primers. Here immunoSEQ multiplex PCR was the method, and the copy in TCRdb shows in-frame clones only, minus some. The sample lists some 110,000 clones, around 67% occurring once. Specimen: PBMCs. The TCR was taken from a man in his 60s in good health and CMV-seropositive. The chain couples TRBV6-1 to TRBJ1-2; D gene ambiguous. CDR3 sequence reads: CASSRAANYGYTF. The CDR3 DNA sequence: TGTGCCAGCAGTAGAGCCGCTAACTATGGCTACACCTTC.